This T cell receptor beta chain was retrieved from a study of T cells in Graves' hyperthyroidism and ophthalmopathy. Trimming stripped 5 bases from V and 4 bases from J, with 11 bases between. Germline CDR1 reads KGHDR; CDR2 reads SFDVKD. The CDR3 is 13 residues long. Amplification of TCR beta CDR3 regions used RNA as the template. HTBI primers were used for first-round RT-PCR of the TCR CDR3. Each CDR3 protein gets one entry after TCRdb re-called the multiplex PCR reads with MiXCR. The sample contains approximately 600,000 distinct CDR3 sequences, 14% to 15% of which appear only once. Sequencing used blood. V usage is TRBV24-1 and J usage is TRBJ2-7; TRBD1 might be the D (6 bases). The TCR originated in a woman in her thirties or forties with Graves' ophthalmopathy. CDR3 coding DNA: TGTGCCACCAGTGGAGGACAGTTATACGAGCAGTACTTC. Encoded protein: CATSGGQLYEQYF.